The 23 T cell receptor beta chains presented below share a single source sample, sequenced in a study of shared clonotypes between healthy human individuals. Only in-frame clones appear in the TCRdb table, and some are missing; sequencing was by immunoSEQ multiplex PCR. The table has around 2.5 million clones, under 95% seen once. Sample: naive CD4+ T cells from PBMCs. Indicated subset: CD45RA+ positively selected. These receptors were taken from a man aged 18 to 35 in good health. Some clones in this sample may be carry-over from other donors' samples.

V gene TRBV6-1 combines with J gene TRBJ2-1; a weak D match, TRBD2 (6 bases). The V gene lost 5 bases and the J gene lost 5 bases, with 16 bases spanning the gap. Germline V lookup: CDR1 MNHNS, CDR2 SASEGT. This CDR3 is 15 amino acids long. DNA of the CDR3: TGTGCCAGCAGTAAACCGGGACTGAGGAACAATGAGCAGTTCTTC. Its translation: CASSKPGLRNNEQFF.

This clone has a single count. The gene calls are TRBV9 and TRBJ1-2; D possibly corresponds to TRBD1 (5 bases). V shed 0 bases and J shed 8 bases, with 23 bases lying between them. The CDR3 is 17 residues long. CDR1 and CDR2 from the germline V gene are SGDLS and YYNGEE. CDR3 bases: TGTGCCAGCAGCGTAGCAGTTCGTACAGGAGAAGATGGCGGCTACACCTTC. Protein sequence: CASSVAVRTGEDGGYTF.

The chain recombines TRBV5-1 with TRBJ2-3; D may correspond to TRBD1 or TRBD2 (5 bases each). Germline V gene lookup returns CDR1 SGHRS and CDR2 YFSETQ. There are 17 residues in the CDR3. V lost 4 bases to trimming and J lost 1 base, with 19 bases between them. This chain's CDR3 is CASSPNPGGGGTDTQYF. The CDR3 DNA sequence: TGCGCCAGCAGCCCCAACCCCGGTGGGGGAGGCACAGATACGCAGTATTTT.

The CDR3 here is CASSPAWLARAQYF. The CDR3 DNA sequence: TGTGCCAGCAGCCCTGCATGGCTAGCGAGGGCCCAGTACTTC. The rearrangement links TRBV7-2 to TRBJ2-5, with a weak D call TRBD2 (6 bases). The CDR3 is made up of 14 amino acids. Germline-derived CDR1 and CDR2 are SGHTA and FQGNSA. Trimming pared 5 bases from V and 9 bases from J, leaving 19 bases between.

As for this clone: Within the sample, other DNA sequences also encode this same CDR3. The J gene is TRBJ2-1, the V gene TRBV2, with TRBD2 identical over 9 bases. Losses at the gene ends were 5 bases for V and 4 bases for J; bases not matched to a gene: 3. Germline-derived CDR1 and CDR2 are SNHLY and FYNNEI. The CDR3 has 14 amino acids. CDR3 region: CASSLLAGYNEQFF. The CDR3 DNA sequence: TGTGCCAGCAGTCTCCTAGCGGGATACAATGAGCAGTTCTTC.

The chain joins TRBV5-1 to TRBJ2-2, with no clear D. In germline, CDR1 is SGHRS, CDR2 YFSETQ. The V gene lost 0 bases and the J gene lost 1 base, with 7 bases spanning the gap. The CDR3 loop spans 15 amino acids. The CDR3 region is CASSLVLGNTGELFF. DNA of the CDR3: TGCGCCAGCAGCTTGGTTCTGGGGAACACCGGGGAGCTGTTTTTT. The entire variable domain, with the rest obtained from reference TRBV5-1 and TRBJ2-2, is as follows: KAGVTQTPRYLIKTRGQQVTLSCSPISGHRSVSWYQQTPGQGLQFLFEYFSETQRNKGNFPGRFSGRQFSNSRSEMNVSTLELGDSALYLCASSLVLGNTGELFFGEGSRLTVL.

V is TRBV10-3 and J is TRBJ1-2, with D unresolved. This CDR3 is built from 14 residues. Germline loops: CDR1 ENHRY, CDR2 SYGVKD. V dropped 4 bases and J dropped 4 bases, with 13 bases sitting between them. The CDR3, as DNA: TGTGCCATCAGTGTATTACCAGAGATCTATGGCTACACCTTC. Translating gives CAISVLPEIYGYTF.

This chain links TRBV5-8 with TRBJ2-1; 7 positions match TRBD1. This CDR3 contains 17 residues. CDR1 is SGHTS, CDR2 YDEGEE, per germline. V shed 4 bases, J shed 0 bases, and the junction held 10 bases outside the gene matches. CDR3 region: CASSHTGARSSYNEQFF. CDR3 in DNA: TGTGCCAGCAGCCATACAGGGGCCCGGAGCTCCTACAATGAGCAGTTCTTC.

The V and J genes are TRBV29-1 and TRBJ2-1; no clear D. V lost 5 bases, J lost 1 base, and 18 bases lay in between. The V gene's germline CDR1 is SQVTM and CDR2 ANQGSEA. The CDR3 sequence is 16 residues long. The CDR3 protein is CSVFFADVASYNEQFF. CDR3 nucleotide sequence: TGCAGCGTTTTTTTTGCCGACGTTGCTTCCTACAATGAGCAGTTCTTC.

The gene calls are TRBV6-5 and TRBJ2-1, with TRBD2 matching over 12 bases. The germline CDR1 and CDR2 sequences are MNHEY and SVGAGI. The CDR3 runs to 14 residues. V was clipped by 5 bases and J by 14 bases; unmatched bases: 10. The CDR3 DNA is TGTGCCAGCAGTCCGGGACTAGCGGGCCGAAGCAAGTTCTTC. This codes for CASSPGLAGRSKFF.

V is TRBV27 and J is TRBJ2-4; D ambiguous. This CDR3 contains 17 residues. Trimming removed 4 bases from V and 3 bases from J, with 19 bases in between. Germline V lookup: CDR1 MNHEY, CDR2 SMNVEV (reference sequence). The CDR3 DNA sequence: TGTGCCAGCAGTTACCCCCCCCGGGTAGGCGTCAAAAACATTCAGTACTTC. Protein: CASSYPPRVGVKNIQYF.

This clone was observed a handful of times. This sample includes further DNA sequences coding for the same CDR3. This chain joins TRBV9 and TRBJ2-3, with TRBD2 matching over 8 bases. Trimming removed 3 bases from V and 0 bases from J; junction bases left unmatched: 0. The CDR3 totals 14 residues. CDR1 and CDR2 (germline): SGDLS, YYNGEE. This CDR3 is CASSASGSTDTQYF. The CDR3 DNA reads TGTGCCAGCAGCGCTAGCGGGAGCACAGATACGCAGTATTTT. The full variable domain, its missing parts supplied by reference TRBV9 and TRBJ2-3, is DSGVTQTPKHLITATGQRVTLRCSPRSGDLSVYWYQQSLDQGLQFLIQYYNGEERAKGNILERFSAQQFPDLHSELNLSSLELGDSALYFCASSASGSTDTQYFGPGTRLTVL.

The V gene is TRBV15, the J gene TRBJ1-4; D perhaps matches TRBD1 (6 bases). From germline, CDR1 is LNHNV and CDR2 YYDKDF (reference sequence). There are 15 residues in the CDR3. V was trimmed by 0 bases and J by 7 bases, leaving 12 bases between them. The CDR3 reads CATSRDNRGGEKLFF. CDR3 sequence (DNA): TGTGCCACCAGCAGAGATAACAGAGGGGGTGAAAAACTGTTTTTT.

The chain employs TRBV7-3 and TRBJ1-3, with TRBD1 matching over 7 bases. In germline, CDR1 is SGHTA, CDR2 FQGTGA. The CDR3 runs 17 residues. Trimming took 5 bases from V and 0 from J; bases not matched to a gene: 10. CDR3 region: CASSPNPGTASGNTIYF. CDR3 bases: TGTGCCAGCAGCCCCAACCCCGGGACAGCCTCTGGAAACACCATATATTTT.

The chain employs TRBV29-1 and TRBJ1-1, with D uncertain. Germline V CDR1 and CDR2: SQVTM, ANQGSEA. V shed 4 bases and J shed 2 bases, with 11 bases lying between them. This CDR3 has 13 amino acids. Here the CDR3 reads CSVVRSYNTEAFF. The DNA of the CDR3 is TGCAGCGTTGTACGCAGTTATAACACTGAAGCTTTCTTT. Together with reference TRBV29-1 and TRBJ1-1, the CDR3 gives the full variable domain: SAVISQKPSRDICQRGTSLTIQCQVDSQVTMMFWYRQQPGQSLTLIATANQGSEATYESGFVIDKFPISRPNLTFSTLTVSNMSPEDSSIYLCSVVRSYNTEAFFGQGTRLTVV.

The CDR3 spells CASSQVPAGTDTQYF. The CDR3 DNA sequence: TGCGCCAGCAGCCAAGTGCCAGCGGGCACAGATACGCAGTATTTT. The chain links TRBV4-1 to TRBJ2-3; D may be TRBD2 (5 bases). Between the trimmed V and J ends, which lost 1 base and 1 base, there was a span of 9 bases. The CDR3 sequence is 15 residues long. Germline loops: CDR1 MGHRA, CDR2 YSYEKL.

CDR3 loop: CASRSGTGGSYEQYF. The DNA for the CDR3 is TGTGCCAGCCGCTCCGGGACAGGGGGGTCCTACGAGCAGTACTTC. This chain connects TRBV4-2 to TRBJ2-5; 11 bases line up with TRBD1. The DNA end is more similar to TRBJ2-7, so the J call may be wrong. Germline assignment: CDR1 LGHNA and CDR2 YNFKEQ. The CDR3 is 15 residues long.

To note about this clone: The same CDR3 is also encoded by other DNA sequences in this sample. J is TRBJ2-3 and V is TRBV7-2; D might be TRBD1 or TRBD2, each matching 5 bases. The CDR3 length is 13 residues. Germline CDR1 and CDR2: SGHTA and FQGNSA. With 1 base removed from V and 4 bases from J, the gap between germline ends came to 6 bases. CDR3 loop: CASSLVGADTQYF. CDR3 coding DNA: TGTGCCAGCAGCTTAGTGGGGGCAGATACGCAGTATTTT. Together with reference TRBV7-2 and TRBJ2-3, the CDR3 gives the full variable domain: GAGVSQSPSNKVTEKGKDVELRCDPISGHTALYWYRQSLGQGLEFLIYFQGNSAPDKSGLPSDRFSAERTGGSVSTLTIQRTQQEDSAVYLCASSLVGADTQYFGPGTRLTVL.

This clone showed up just a few times. CDR3 DNA: TGTGCCAGCAGCGGGACTTCCAACTCCTACAATGAGCAGTTCTTC. Amino acid sequence: CASSGTSNSYNEQFF. The chain uses TRBV9 and TRBJ2-1; D is possibly TRBD2 (5 bases). The germline V gene has CDR1 SGDLS and CDR2 YYNGEE. This CDR3 contains 15 residues. Deletions cut 3 bases from V and 0 bases from J, with 10 bases between.

The chain combines TRBV18 with TRBJ2-3, with unresolved D. The CDR3 runs to 15 residues. Germline V gene lookup returns CDR1 KGHSH and CDR2 LQKENI. V was shortened by 1 base and J by 6 bases, with 14 bases between the two germline ends. As DNA, the CDR3 is TGTGCCAGCTCACCACGTACCCCCGTTGGGGATACGCAGTATTTT. This codes for CASSPRTPVGDTQYF.

This rearrangement joins TRBV28 to TRBJ1-1; D unresolved. Per the germline V gene, CDR1 is MDHEN and CDR2 is SYDVKM. Trimming left V 4 bases short and J 3 bases short, with 18 bases between. This CDR3 is built from 16 residues. CDR3 DNA: TGTGCCAGCAGTTCTTCTGGCGTGGGCGCTTACACTGAAGCTTTCTTT. It is translated as CASSSSGVGAYTEAFF.

The chain is built from TRBV7-3 and TRBJ2-2; 9 positions match TRBD2. Germline V gives CDR1 SGHTA, CDR2 FQGTGA. The V and J ends lost 5 bases and 3 bases, in that order; junction bases with no gene match: 16. The CDR3 runs 19 residues. CDR3 nucleotide sequence: TGTGCCAGCAGCCCGTCCGAGCGTAGCGGGAGTAGGGACACCGGGGAGCTGTTTTTT. It yields the protein CASSPSERSGSRDTGELFF.

The count of this clone is one. Other DNA variants within this sample encode the same CDR3. J is TRBJ1-5 and V is TRBV10-3; TRBD1 might be the D (6 bases). The V end lost 3 bases, the J end lost 3 bases, and 9 bases lay between the germline ends. The germline V gene encodes CDR1 ENHRY and CDR2 SYGVKD. The CDR3 is made up of 14 amino acids. CDR3 nucleotide sequence: TGTGCCATCAGTGAAGGACAGTTCAATCAGCCCCAGCATTTT. Amino acids: CAISEGQFNQPQHF.